These T cell receptor beta chains were read from a single sample in a study of brain metastases from non-small cell lung cancer. Profiling relied on immunoSEQ multiplex PCR, and the TCRdb table lists in-frame clones only, not all of them. The sample records 14,000 to 15,000 clones, about 83% being singletons. Input material: primary lung tumor tissue. The receptors here all came from a donor older than 35 with non-small cell lung cancer. CDR3s include the opening cysteine and the closing phenylalanine or tryptophan. Fields, in order: CDR3 length, J gene, D gene, V gene, CDR3 protein, CDR3 DNA. D genes are given only for firm matches.

cdr3_length: 12; j_call: TRBJ1-1; d_call: -; v_call: TRBV6-2/TRBV6-3; cdr3_aa: CASSYRNTEAFF; cdr3_nt: TGTGCCAGCAGTTACAGGAACACTGAAGCTTTCTTT
cdr3_length: 13; j_call: TRBJ2-2; d_call: -; v_call: TRBV6-6; cdr3_aa: CASTTRAFGELFF; cdr3_nt: TGTGCCAGCACTACAAGGGCCTTCGGGGAGCTGTTTTTT
cdr3_length: 14; j_call: TRBJ2-1; d_call: -; v_call: TRBV20-1; cdr3_aa: CSASYGGANNEQFF; cdr3_nt: TGCAGTGCTAGTTACGGGGGCGCGAACAATGAGCAGTTCTTC
cdr3_length: 12; j_call: TRBJ2-7; d_call: -; v_call: TRBV18; cdr3_aa: CASSPQTYEQYF; cdr3_nt: TGTGCCAGCTCACCCCAAACCTACGAGCAGTACTTC
cdr3_length: 16; j_call: TRBJ2-3; d_call: -; v_call: TRBV7-2; cdr3_aa: CASSLGQSLGGDTQYF; cdr3_nt: TGTGCCAGCAGCTTAGGTCAGAGCCTTGGGGGTGATACGCAGTATTTT
cdr3_length: 13; j_call: TRBJ1-2; d_call: -; v_call: TRBV6-5; cdr3_aa: CASRDNRAYGYTF; cdr3_nt: TGTGCCAGCAGGGATAACAGGGCCTATGGCTACACCTTC
cdr3_length: 17; j_call: TRBJ2-1; d_call: -; v_call: TRBV19; cdr3_aa: CASTARGGRGAWNEQFF; cdr3_nt: TGTGCCAGTACCGCTAGAGGGGGACGCGGGGCCTGGAATGAGCAGTTCTTC
cdr3_length: 14; j_call: TRBJ1-3; d_call: -; v_call: TRBV13; cdr3_aa: CASSARSSGNTIYF; cdr3_nt: TGTGCCAGCAGCGCCCGGAGCTCTGGAAACACCATATATTTT
cdr3_length: 15; j_call: TRBJ2-1; d_call: -; v_call: TRBV3-1/TRBV3-2; cdr3_aa: CASSPSLVASGEQFF; cdr3_nt: TGTGCCAGCAGCCCCTCGTTAGTAGCGTCAGGTGAGCAGTTCTTC
cdr3_length: 16; j_call: TRBJ2-1; d_call: TRBD2; v_call: TRBV5-1; cdr3_aa: CASSYPGTSGYNEQFF; cdr3_nt: TGCGCCAGCAGCTATCCCGGGACTAGCGGATACAATGAGCAGTTCTTC
cdr3_length: 12; j_call: TRBJ2-3; d_call: -; v_call: TRBV5-4; cdr3_aa: CASSLALDTQYF; cdr3_nt: TGTGCCAGCAGCTTGGCCTTGGATACGCAGTATTTT
cdr3_length: 14; j_call: TRBJ1-4; d_call: -; v_call: TRBV24-1; cdr3_aa: CATSEGRTNEKLFF; cdr3_nt: TGTGCCACATCCGAAGGGCGAACTAATGAAAAACTGTTTTTT
cdr3_length: 14; j_call: TRBJ1-1; d_call: TRBD1; v_call: TRBV19; cdr3_aa: CASSIEKGAREAFF; cdr3_nt: TGTGCCAGTAGTATAGAGAAGGGGGCGCGGGAAGCTTTCTTT
cdr3_length: 14; j_call: TRBJ1-1; d_call: TRBD1; v_call: TRBV18; cdr3_aa: CASSPDRVSTEAFF; cdr3_nt: TGTGCCAGCTCACCCGACAGGGTGAGCACTGAAGCTTTCTTT
cdr3_length: 20; j_call: TRBJ2-1; d_call: -; v_call: TRBV27; cdr3_aa: CASSLYLSGWEARNYNEQFF; cdr3_nt: TGTGCCAGCAGTCTATACCTTTCCGGGTGGGAGGCTAGAAATTACAATGAGCAGTTCTTC
cdr3_length: 13; j_call: TRBJ1-1; d_call: -; v_call: TRBV2; cdr3_aa: CASSRQANTEAFF; cdr3_nt: TGTGCCAGCAGTCGACAGGCGAACACTGAAGCTTTCTTT